The source of this TCR beta chain is a study of shared clonotypes between healthy human individuals. Study-level information: The donor pool was made up of two women and a few men aged 18 to 49.

This clone was detected a few times. V lost 8 bases, J lost 6 bases, and 9 bases lay in between. CDR3 size: 11 residues. Germline values: CDR1 MNHEY, CDR2 SMNVEV (reference sequence). Assay execution took place at the deep level. Clones were read by immunoSEQ multiplex PCR, and TCRdb kept only the in-frame ones, dropping some. The table records fewer than 650,000 clones, around 80% of them present only once. Donation came from healthy HIV-negative adults that had no recent acute infections or vaccinations. Sequencing input: PBMCs. The TCR originated in a woman aged 35 to 49 in good health. Some clones in this sample may be carry-over from other donors' samples. This chain joins TRBV27 and TRBJ2-3, with D unresolved. The CDR3 protein is CASGPRDTQYF. The CDR3 DNA reads TGTGCCAGCGGTCCCCGGGATACGCAGTATTTT.